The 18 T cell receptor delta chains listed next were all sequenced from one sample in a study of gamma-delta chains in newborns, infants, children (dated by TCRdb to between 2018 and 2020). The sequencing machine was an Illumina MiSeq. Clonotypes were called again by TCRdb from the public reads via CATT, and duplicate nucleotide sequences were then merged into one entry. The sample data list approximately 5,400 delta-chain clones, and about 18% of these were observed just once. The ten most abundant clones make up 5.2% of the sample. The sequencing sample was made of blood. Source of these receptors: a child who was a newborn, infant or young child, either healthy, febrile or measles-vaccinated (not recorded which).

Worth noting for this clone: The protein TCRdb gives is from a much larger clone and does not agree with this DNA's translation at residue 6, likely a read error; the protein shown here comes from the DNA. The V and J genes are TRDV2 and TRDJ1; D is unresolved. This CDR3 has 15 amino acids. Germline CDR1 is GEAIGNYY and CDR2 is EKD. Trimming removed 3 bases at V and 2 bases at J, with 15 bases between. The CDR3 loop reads CACDPAGLTTDKLIF. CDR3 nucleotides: TGTGCCTGTGACCCGGCAGGTCTAACGACCGATAAACTCATCTTT.

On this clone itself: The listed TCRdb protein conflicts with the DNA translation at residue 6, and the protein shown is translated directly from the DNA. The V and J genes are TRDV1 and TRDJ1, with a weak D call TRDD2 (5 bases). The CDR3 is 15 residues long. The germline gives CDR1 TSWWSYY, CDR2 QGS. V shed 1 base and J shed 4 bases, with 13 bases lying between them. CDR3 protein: CALGEPPTTGDKLIF. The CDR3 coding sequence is TGTGCTCTTGGGGAACCCCCTACGACGGGCGATAAACTCATCTTT.

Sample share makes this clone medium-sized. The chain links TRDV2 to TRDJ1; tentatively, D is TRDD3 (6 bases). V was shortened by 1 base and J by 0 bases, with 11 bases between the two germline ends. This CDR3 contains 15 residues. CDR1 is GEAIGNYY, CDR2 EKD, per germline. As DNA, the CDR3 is TGTGCCTGTGACACGGTGGGGGGGCACACCGATAAACTCATCTTT. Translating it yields CACDTVGGHTDKLIF.

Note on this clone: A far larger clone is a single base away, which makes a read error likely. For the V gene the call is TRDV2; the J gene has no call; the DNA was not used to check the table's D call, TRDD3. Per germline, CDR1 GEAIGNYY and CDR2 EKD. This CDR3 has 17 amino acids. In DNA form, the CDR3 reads TGTGCCTGTGACTTCATGGGGGATACGGGGTACACCGATAAAATCATCTTT. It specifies CACDFMGDTGYTDKIIF.

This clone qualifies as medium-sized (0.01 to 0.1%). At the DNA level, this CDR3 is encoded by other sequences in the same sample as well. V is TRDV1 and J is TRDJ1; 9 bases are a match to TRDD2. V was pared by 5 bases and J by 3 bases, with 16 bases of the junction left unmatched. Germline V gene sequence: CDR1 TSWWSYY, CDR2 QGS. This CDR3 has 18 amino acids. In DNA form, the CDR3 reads TGTGCTCTTGGGAAAGCCTTCCTACGACGTAGGGTGCCCGATAAACTCATCTTT. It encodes CALGKAFLRRRVPDKLIF.

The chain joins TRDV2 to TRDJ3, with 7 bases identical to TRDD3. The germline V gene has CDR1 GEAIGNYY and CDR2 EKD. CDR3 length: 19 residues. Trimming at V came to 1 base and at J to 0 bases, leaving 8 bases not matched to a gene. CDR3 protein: CACDTWGGDRSWDTRQMFF. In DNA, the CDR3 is TGTGCCTGTGACACGTGGGGGGGGGATCGCTCCTGGGACACCCGACAGATGTTTTTC.

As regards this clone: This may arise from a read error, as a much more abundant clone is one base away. CDR3 residues: CALGESSASRYWGILHLLYTDKLIF. DNA for the CDR3: TGTGCTCTTGGGGAATCGTCCGCAAGTCGGTACTGGGGGATACTCCACCTCTTGTACACCGATAAGCTCATCTTT. The J gene was not called, though the V gene is TRDV1; the table calls TRDD3, which could not be checked here. In germline, CDR1 is TSWWSYY, CDR2 QGS. The CDR3 is 25 amino acids.

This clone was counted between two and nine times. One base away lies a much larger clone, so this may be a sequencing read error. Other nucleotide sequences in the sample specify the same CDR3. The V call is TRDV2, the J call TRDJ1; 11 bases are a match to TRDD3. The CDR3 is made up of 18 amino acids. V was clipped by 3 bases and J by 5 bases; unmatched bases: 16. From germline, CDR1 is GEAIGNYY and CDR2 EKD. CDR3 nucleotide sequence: TGTGCCTGTGACTTCCTCACTGGGGGATATCCACCTCAGGATAAACTCATCTTT. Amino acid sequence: CACDFLTGGYPPQDKLIF.

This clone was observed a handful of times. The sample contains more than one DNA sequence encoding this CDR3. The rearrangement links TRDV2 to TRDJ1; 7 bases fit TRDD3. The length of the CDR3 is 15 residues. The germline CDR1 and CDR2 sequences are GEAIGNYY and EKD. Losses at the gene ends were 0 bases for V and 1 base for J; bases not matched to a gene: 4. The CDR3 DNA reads TGTGCCTGTGACACCGTAGGGATACCCACCGATAAACTCATCTTT. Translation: CACDTVGIPTDKLIF.

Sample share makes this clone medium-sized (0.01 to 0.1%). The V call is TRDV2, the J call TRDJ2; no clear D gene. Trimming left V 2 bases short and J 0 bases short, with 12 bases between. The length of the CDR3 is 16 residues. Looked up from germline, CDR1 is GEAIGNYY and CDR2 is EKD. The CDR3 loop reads CACDNLNSPLTAQLFF. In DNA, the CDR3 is TGTGCCTGTGACAACCTGAACTCCCCTTTGACAGCACAACTCTTCTTT.

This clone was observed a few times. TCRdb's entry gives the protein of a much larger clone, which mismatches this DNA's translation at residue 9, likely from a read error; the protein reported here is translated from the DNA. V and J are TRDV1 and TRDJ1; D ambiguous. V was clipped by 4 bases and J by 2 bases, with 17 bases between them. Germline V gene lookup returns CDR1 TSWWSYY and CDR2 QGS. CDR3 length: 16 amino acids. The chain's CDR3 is CALGAPLRMRTDKLIF. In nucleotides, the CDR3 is TGTGCTCTTGGGGCCCCTCTCCGTATGCGAACCGATAAACTCATCTTT.

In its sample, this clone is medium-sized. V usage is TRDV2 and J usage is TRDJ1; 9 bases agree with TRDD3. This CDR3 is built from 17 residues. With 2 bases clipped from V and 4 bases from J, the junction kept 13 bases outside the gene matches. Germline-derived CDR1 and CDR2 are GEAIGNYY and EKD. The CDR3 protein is CACDRLGIRDNNDKLIF. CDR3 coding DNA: TGTGCCTGTGACAGACTGGGGATACGCGACAATAACGATAAACTCATCTTT.

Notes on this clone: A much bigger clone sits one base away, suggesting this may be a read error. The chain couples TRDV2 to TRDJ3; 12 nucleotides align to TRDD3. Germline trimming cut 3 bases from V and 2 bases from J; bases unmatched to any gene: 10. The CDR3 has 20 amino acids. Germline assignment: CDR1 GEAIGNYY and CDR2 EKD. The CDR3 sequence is CACDQVLGDTSPWDTRQMFF. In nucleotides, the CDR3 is TGTGCCTGTGACCAAGTACTGGGGGATACCAGCCCCTGGGACACCCGACAGATGTTTTTC.

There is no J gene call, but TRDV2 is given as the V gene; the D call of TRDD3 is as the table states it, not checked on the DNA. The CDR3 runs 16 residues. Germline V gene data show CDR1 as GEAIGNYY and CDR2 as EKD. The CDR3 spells CAGDTVGESDTDKIIF. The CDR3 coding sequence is TGTGCCGGGGACACCGTGGGGGAGTCGGACACCGATAAAATCATCTTT.

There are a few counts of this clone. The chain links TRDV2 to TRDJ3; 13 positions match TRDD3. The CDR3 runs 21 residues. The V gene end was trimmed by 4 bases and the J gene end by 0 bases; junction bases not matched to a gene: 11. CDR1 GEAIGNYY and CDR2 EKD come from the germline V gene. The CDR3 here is CACDTISTGGYGSWDTRQMFF. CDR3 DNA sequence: TGTGCCTGTGATACTATTTCAACTGGGGGATACGGCTCCTGGGACACCCGACAGATGTTTTTC.

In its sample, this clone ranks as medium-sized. The CDR3 DNA is TGTGCCTGTGACCCCCTACGGGGGATAACTTTGACAGCACAACTCTTCTTT. Protein product: CACDPLRGITLTAQLFF. V and J are TRDV2 and TRDJ2; the match to TRDD3 covers 8 bases. Germline CDR1 is GEAIGNYY and CDR2 is EKD. After removal of 3 bases from V and 0 bases from J, the junction contained 8 bases not matched to a gene. There are 17 residues in the CDR3.

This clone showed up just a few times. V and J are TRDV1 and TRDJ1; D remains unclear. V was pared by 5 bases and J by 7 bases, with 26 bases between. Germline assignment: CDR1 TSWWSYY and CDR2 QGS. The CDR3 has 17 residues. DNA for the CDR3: TGTGCTCTTGGGTACCCTCCCTTTGGGCCCCAACTAGGTAAACTCATCTTT. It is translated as CALGYPPFGPQLGKLIF.

This CDR3 is CALGVRRPLARPTGGLDTDKLIF. The CDR3 DNA reads TGTGCTCTTGGGGTCCGTCGCCCCCTGGCCCGCCCAACTGGGGGCCTCGACACCGATAAACTCATCTTT. The V gene is TRDV1, the J gene TRDJ1; 8 nucleotides agree with TRDD3. The J gene, absent from TCRdb, was called here by matching the DNA to germline. Germline CDR1 and CDR2: TSWWSYY and QGS. V trimming: 4 bases; J trimming: 0 bases; junction bases outside the gene matches: 28. The CDR3 totals 23 residues.